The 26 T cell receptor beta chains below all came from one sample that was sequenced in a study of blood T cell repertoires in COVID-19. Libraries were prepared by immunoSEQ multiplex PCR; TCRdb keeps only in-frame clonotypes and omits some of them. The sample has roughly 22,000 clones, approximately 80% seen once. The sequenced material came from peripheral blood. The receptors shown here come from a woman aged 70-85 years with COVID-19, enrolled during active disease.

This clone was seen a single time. The CDR3, as DNA: TGTGCCAGCAGTTGGGAACTAGGGAAAATCTACAATGAGCAGTTCTTC. Protein product: CASSWELGKIYNEQFF. V is TRBV6-2 or TRBV6-3 and J is TRBJ2-1, with D possibly being TRBD2 (5 bases). CDR1 and CDR2 from the germline V gene are MNHEY and SVGEGT. The CDR3 sequence is 16 residues long. The V end lost 4 bases, the J end lost 3 bases, and 16 bases lay between the germline ends.

The CDR3 loop reads CASSLGDSRLNYGYTF. The CDR3 DNA reads TGTGCCAGCAGCTTGGGGGACAGCCGACTCAACTATGGCTACACCTTC. The gene calls are TRBV13 and TRBJ1-2, with 7 positions matching TRBD1. This CDR3 has 16 amino acids. The V segment lost 3 bases and the J segment 2 bases; nucleotides outside the gene matches: 9. CDR1 and CDR2 from the germline V gene are PRHDT and FYEKMQ (reference sequence).

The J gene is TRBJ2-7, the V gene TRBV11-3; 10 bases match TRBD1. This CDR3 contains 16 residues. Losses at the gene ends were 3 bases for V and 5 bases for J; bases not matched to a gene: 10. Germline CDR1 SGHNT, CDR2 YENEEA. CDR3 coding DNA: TGTGCCAGCAGCTTGCTCCGGGACAGGGGCCCCCACGAGCAGTACTTC. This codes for CASSLLRDRGPHEQYF. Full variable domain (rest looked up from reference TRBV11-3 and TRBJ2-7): EAGVVQSPRYKIIEKKQPVAFWCNPISGHNTLYWYLQNLGQGPELLIRYENEEAVDDSQLPKDRFSAERLKGVDSTLKIQPAELGDSAVYLCASSLLRDRGPHEQYFGPGTRLTVT.

CDR3 bases: TGTGCCAGCAGCCCCGCCGGGGGTACCTACGAGCAGTACTTC. Translation gives CASSPAGGTYEQYF. The V and J genes are TRBV7-9 and TRBJ2-7; possible D gene TRBD2, 6 bases. The CDR3 contains 14 residues. The V gene's germline CDR1 is SEHNR and CDR2 FQNEAQ (reference sequence). Trimming cost V 5 bases and J 2 bases, with 13 bases left between them. Drawing the rest from reference TRBV7-9 and TRBJ2-7, the complete variable domain is DTGVSQNPRHKITKRGQNVTFRCDPISEHNRLYWYRQTLGQGPEFLTYFQNEAQLEKSRLLSDRFSAERPKGSFSTLEIQRTEQGDSAMYLCASSPAGGTYEQYFGPGTRLTVT.

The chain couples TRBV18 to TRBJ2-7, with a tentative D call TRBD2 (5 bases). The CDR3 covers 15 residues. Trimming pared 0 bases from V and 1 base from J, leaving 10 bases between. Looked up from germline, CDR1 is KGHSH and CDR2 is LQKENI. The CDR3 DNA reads TGTGCCAGCTCACCACCCGGGAAGTGGTCCTACGAGCAGTACTTC. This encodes CASSPPGKWSYEQYF.

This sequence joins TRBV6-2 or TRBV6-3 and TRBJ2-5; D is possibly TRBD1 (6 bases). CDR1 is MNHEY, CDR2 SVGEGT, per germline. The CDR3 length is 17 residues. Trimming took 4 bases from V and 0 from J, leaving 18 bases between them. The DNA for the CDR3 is TGTGCCAGCAGTTCCAACCCCTCAGACAGGTACCAAGAGACCCAGTACTTC. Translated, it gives CASSSNPSDRYQETQYF.

The CDR3 sequence: CASSSGQGDAEQYF. The DNA for the CDR3 is TGCGCCAGCAGCTCGGGACAGGGCGACGCCGAGCAGTACTTC. This chain links TRBV5-1 with TRBJ2-7; 9 nucleotides line up with TRBD1. With V trimmed by 3 bases and J by 6 bases, 7 bases remained unmatched. In germline, CDR1 is SGHRS, CDR2 YFSETQ. CDR3 size: 14 residues.

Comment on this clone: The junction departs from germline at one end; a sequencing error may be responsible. CDR3 in amino acids: CASTLEGRGTEAFF. The CDR3 coding sequence is TGCGCCAGCACCTTGGAGGGGAGGGGCACTGAAGCTTTCTTT. The chain is built from TRBV5-1 and TRBJ1-1, with D possibly matching TRBD1 (5 bases). Germline V gene sequence: CDR1 SGHRS, CDR2 YFSETQ. The CDR3 covers 14 residues.

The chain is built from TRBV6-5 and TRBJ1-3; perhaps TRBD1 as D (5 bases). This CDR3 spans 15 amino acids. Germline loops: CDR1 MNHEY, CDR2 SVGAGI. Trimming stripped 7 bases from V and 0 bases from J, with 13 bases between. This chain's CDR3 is CASTPTGHSGNTIYF. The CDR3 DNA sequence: TGTGCCAGCACGCCAACAGGCCACTCTGGAAACACCATATATTTT.

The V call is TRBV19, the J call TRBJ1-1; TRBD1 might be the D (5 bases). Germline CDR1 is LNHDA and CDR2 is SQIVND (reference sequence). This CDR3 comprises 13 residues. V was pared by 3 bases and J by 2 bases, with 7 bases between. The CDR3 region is CASSIQGNTEAFF. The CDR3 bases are TGTGCCAGTAGTATCCAGGGCAACACTGAAGCTTTCTTT.

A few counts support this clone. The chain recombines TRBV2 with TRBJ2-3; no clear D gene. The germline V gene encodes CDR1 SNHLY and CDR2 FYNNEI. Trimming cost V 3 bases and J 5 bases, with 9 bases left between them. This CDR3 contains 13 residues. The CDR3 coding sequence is TGTGCCAGCAGTGACGTCCTAGGAGATACGCAGTATTTT. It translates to CASSDVLGDTQYF.

The CDR3 reads CASSLDGRNQPQHF. The CDR3 DNA reads TGTGCCAGCAGCTTGGACGGTCGTAATCAGCCCCAGCATTTT. V is TRBV5-6 and J is TRBJ1-5, with no clear D. CDR3 size: 14 residues. V was trimmed by 0 bases and J by 4 bases, leaving 8 bases between them. Germline assignment: CDR1 SGHDT and CDR2 YYEEEE.

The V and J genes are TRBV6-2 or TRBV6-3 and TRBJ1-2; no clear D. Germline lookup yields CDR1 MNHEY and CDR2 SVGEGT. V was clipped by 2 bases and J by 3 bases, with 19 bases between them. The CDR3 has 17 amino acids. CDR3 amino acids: CASSYLSPNAGYYGYTF. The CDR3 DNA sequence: TGTGCCAGCAGTTACCTCTCCCCAAATGCGGGTTACTATGGCTACACCTTC.

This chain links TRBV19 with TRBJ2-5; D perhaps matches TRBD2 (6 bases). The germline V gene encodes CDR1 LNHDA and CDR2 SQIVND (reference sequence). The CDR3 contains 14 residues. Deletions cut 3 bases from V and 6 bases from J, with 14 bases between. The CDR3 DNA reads TGTGCCAGTAGTATTGGGGGGAGCGGGCAGACCCAGTACTTC. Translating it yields CASSIGGSGQTQYF.

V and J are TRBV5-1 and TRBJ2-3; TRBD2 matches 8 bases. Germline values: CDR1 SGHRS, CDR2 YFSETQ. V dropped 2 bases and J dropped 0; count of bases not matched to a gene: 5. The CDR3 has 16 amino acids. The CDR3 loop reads CASSLRGGPSTDTQYF. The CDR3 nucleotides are TGCGCCAGCAGCTTACGGGGGGGCCCGAGCACAGATACGCAGTATTTT.

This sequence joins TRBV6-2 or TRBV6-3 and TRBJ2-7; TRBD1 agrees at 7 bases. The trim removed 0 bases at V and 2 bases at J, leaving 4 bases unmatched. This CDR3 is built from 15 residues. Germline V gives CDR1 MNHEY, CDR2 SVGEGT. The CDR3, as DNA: TGTGCCAGCAGTTACTCGAGGGACAGAACCTACGAGCAGTACTTC. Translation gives CASSYSRDRTYEQYF.

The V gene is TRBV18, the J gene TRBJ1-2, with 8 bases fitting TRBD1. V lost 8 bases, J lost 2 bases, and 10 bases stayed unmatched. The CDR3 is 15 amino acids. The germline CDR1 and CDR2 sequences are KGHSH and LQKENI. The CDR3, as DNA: TGTGCCAGCCGAACTGGACAGGGCCTCAACTATGGCTACACCTTC. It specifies CASRTGQGLNYGYTF.

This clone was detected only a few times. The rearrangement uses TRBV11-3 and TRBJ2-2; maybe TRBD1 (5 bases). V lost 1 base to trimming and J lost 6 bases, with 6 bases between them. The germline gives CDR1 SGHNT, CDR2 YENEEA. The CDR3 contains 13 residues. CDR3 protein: CASSLARAGELFF. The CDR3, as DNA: TGTGCCAGCAGCTTAGCCAGGGCCGGGGAGCTGTTTTTT.

The CDR3 loop is CASSPPGLAADTQYF. Written as DNA, the CDR3 is TGTGCCAGCAGCCCCCCGGGACTAGCTGCAGATACGCAGTATTTT. The chain couples TRBV7-3 to TRBJ2-3, with 9 positions matching TRBD2. This CDR3 has 15 amino acids. The ends lost 5 bases at V and 4 bases at J; junction bases unmatched: 7. Germline loops: CDR1 SGHTA, CDR2 FQGTGA.

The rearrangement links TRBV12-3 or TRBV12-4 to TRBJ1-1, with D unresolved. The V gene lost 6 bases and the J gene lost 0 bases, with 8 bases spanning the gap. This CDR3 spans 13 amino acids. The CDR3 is CASSPTVNTEAFF. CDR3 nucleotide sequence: TGTGCCAGCAGCCCGACTGTGAACACTGAAGCTTTCTTT.

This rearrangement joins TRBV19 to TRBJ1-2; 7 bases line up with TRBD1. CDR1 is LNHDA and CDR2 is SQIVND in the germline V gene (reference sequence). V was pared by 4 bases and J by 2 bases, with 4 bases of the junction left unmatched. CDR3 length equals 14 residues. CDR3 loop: CASSTTTGNYGYTF. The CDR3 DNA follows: TGTGCCAGTAGTACCACGACAGGGAACTATGGCTACACCTTC.

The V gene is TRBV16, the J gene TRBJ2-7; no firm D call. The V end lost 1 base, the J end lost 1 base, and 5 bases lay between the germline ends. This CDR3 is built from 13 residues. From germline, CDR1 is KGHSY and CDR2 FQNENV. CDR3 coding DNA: TGTGCCAGCAGCCAATGGGCATCCTACGAGCAGTACTTC. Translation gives CASSQWASYEQYF.

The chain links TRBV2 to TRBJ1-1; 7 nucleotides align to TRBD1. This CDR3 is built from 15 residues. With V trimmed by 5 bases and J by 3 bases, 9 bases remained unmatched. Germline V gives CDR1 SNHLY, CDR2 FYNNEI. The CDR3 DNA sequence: TGTGCCAGCAGTCTACCCCTGGGACAGTACACTGAAGCTTTCTTT. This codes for CASSLPLGQYTEAFF.

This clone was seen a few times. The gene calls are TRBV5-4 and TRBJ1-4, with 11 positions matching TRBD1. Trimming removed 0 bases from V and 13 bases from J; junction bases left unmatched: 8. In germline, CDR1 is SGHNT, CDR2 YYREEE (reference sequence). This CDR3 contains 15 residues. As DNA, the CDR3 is TGTGCCAGCAGCTTGGCCGGCCGGACAGGGGGCGGACTGTTTTTT. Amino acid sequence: CASSLAGRTGGGLFF.

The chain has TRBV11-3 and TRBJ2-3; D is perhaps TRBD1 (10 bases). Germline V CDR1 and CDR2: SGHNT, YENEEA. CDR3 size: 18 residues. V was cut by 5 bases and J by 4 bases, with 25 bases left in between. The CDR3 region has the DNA TGTGCCAGCAGCCAGGACAGGGGGTATAGCGGGAGTGCAGATACGCAGTATTTT. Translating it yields CASSQDRGYSGSADTQYF.

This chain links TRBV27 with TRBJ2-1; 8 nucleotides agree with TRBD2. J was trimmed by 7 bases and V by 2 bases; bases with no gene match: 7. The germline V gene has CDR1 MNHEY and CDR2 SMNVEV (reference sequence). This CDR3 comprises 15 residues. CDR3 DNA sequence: TGTGCCAGCAGTTTAGGGAATAGCGGGAAAAATGAGCAGTTCTTC. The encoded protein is CASSLGNSGKNEQFF.